This T cell receptor beta chain emerged from a study of CD8+CD57+ T cells in acquired aplastic anemia. Study-wide context: The average for DNA from sorted CD4+ and CD8+ cells was around 3.5 ug.

TCR beta VDJ and CDR3 profiles were obtained from a genomic DNA template. Using its own MiXCR run on the reads, TCRdb lists one record per CDR3 protein. The profile shows 150,000 to 200,000 distinct CDR3 sequences, roughly 64% of them singletons. This clonotype has at least ten counts. What it binds is not known. In germline, CDR1 is SGHTS, CDR2 YDEGEE. The V gene lost 4 bases and the J gene lost 5 bases, with 18 bases spanning the gap. CDR3 size: 15 residues. Study observations and caveats: Patients and controls were not found to differ significantly in CD8+ Simpson's diversity.

The chain uses TRBV5-8 and TRBJ1-1; the D gene is possibly TRBD1 (5 bases). The TCR comes from a human donor with severe aplastic anemia or a healthy control (not recorded which). Sequencing input: sorted CD4+, CD8+, or CD8+CD57+ T cells (not recorded which) from PBMCs. The CDR3 sequence: CASSRRASGFTEAFF. The CDR3 DNA reads as TGTGCCAGCAGCCGTCGGGCCTCAGGGTTTACTGAAGCTTTCTTT. The full variable domain, with the rest looked up from reference TRBV5-8 and TRBJ1-1, is EAGVTQSPTHLIKTRGQQATLRCSPISGHTSVYWYQQALGLGLQFLLWYDEGEERNRGNFPPRFSGRQFPNYSSELNVNALELEDSALYLCASSRRASGFTEAFFGQGTRLTVV.